The 24 T cell receptor beta chains below all came from one sample that was sequenced in a study of blood T cell repertoires in COVID-19. Here immunoSEQ multiplex PCR was the method, and the copy in TCRdb shows in-frame clones only, minus some. This table has some 230,000 clones, roughly 89% appearing once. The sequencing sample was made of peripheral blood. The receptors were sampled from a man younger than 40 who had recovered from COVID-19.

The rearrangement joins TRBV6-6 to TRBJ2-1; 10 bases map to TRBD2. Germline CDR1 and CDR2: MNHNY and SVGAGI (reference sequence). The CDR3 consists of 14 residues. Trimming at V came to 8 bases and at J to 0 bases, leaving 1 base not matched to a gene. CDR3 sequence (DNA): TGTGCCAGCCTAGCGGGGGACTCCTACAATGAGCAGTTCTTC. It is translated as CASLAGDSYNEQFF.

V is TRBV6-5 and J is TRBJ1-1, with D possibly TRBD1 on 6 matching bases. The length of the CDR3 is 14 residues. Germline V CDR1 and CDR2: MNHEY, SVGAGI. V was cut by 3 bases and J by 6 bases, with 14 bases left in between. For the CDR3, the DNA is TGTGCCAGCAGTTATAGTTACAGGGCCCCTGAAGCTTTCTTT. Translation gives CASSYSYRAPEAFF.

The table lists this clone with a count of one. This chain uses TRBV30 with TRBJ1-2; 8 nucleotides match TRBD1. This CDR3 contains 14 residues. The germline V gene has CDR1 GTSNPN and CDR2 SVGIG (reference sequence). The trim removed 2 bases at V and 4 bases at J, leaving 6 bases unmatched. The CDR3: CAWSYPRGLYGYTF. The CDR3 coding sequence is TGTGCCTGGAGTTATCCCAGGGGGCTCTATGGCTACACCTTC.

The rearrangement joins TRBV6-5 to TRBJ1-4; D is perhaps TRBD1 (5 bases). The length of the CDR3 is 14 residues. The V gene lost 5 bases and the J gene lost 8 bases, with 15 bases spanning the gap. CDR1 and CDR2 (germline): MNHEY, SVGAGI. The CDR3 nucleotides are TGTGCCAGCAGTAGGGACTTCAAGGGGGAAAAACTGTTTTTT. Protein: CASSRDFKGEKLFF.

The chain combines TRBV9 with TRBJ2-5; TRBD2 matches 11 bases. Germline V gene sequence: CDR1 SGDLS, CDR2 YYNGEE. Trimming at V came to 1 base and at J to 2 bases, leaving 4 bases not matched to a gene. This CDR3 contains 16 residues. CDR3 nucleotides: TGTGCCAGCAGCGTAATAGCGGGGGGGCTTCAAGAGACCCAGTACTTC. Its translation is CASSVIAGGLQETQYF.

The chain combines TRBV6-5 with TRBJ2-2; TRBD1 might be the D (6 bases). The germline V gene has CDR1 MNHEY and CDR2 SVGAGI. The CDR3 sequence is 15 residues long. Trimming stripped 8 bases from V and 1 base from J, with 14 bases between. As DNA, the CDR3 is TGTGCCAGCCGACGGGACAACGGGAACACCGGGGAGCTGTTTTTT. Amino acids: CASRRDNGNTGELFF.

The V gene is TRBV5-1, the J gene TRBJ2-5, with 8 bases fitting TRBD1. Germline lookup yields CDR1 SGHRS and CDR2 YFSETQ. CDR3 size: 16 residues. Trimming cost V 2 bases and J 4 bases; bases outside gene matches: 10. The CDR3 is CASSFPGTGARETQYF. The CDR3 bases are TGCGCCAGCAGCTTTCCCGGGACAGGCGCACGAGAGACCCAGTACTTC.

The chain employs TRBV28 and TRBJ2-7, with D possibly TRBD1 on 6 matching bases. The V and J ends lost 10 bases and 3 bases respectively, with 19 bases between them. This CDR3 region has 14 residues. Germline V gives CDR1 MDHEN, CDR2 SYDVKM. DNA of the CDR3: TGTGCCATTCGACCCTCGGGGACACTCTACGAGCAGTACTTC. Translating gives CAIRPSGTLYEQYF.

This clone was found once. V usage is TRBV18 and J usage is TRBJ1-5; TRBD1 matches 7 bases. Trimming removed 1 base from V and 5 bases from J; junction bases left unmatched: 8. The CDR3 has 16 amino acids. Germline assignment: CDR1 KGHSH and CDR2 LQKENI. The CDR3 DNA reads TGTGCCAGCTCACCACGGGAAGGGGGCTTGGATCAGCCCCAGCATTTT. The encoded protein is CASSPREGGLDQPQHF.

The rearrangement joins TRBV4-2 to TRBJ1-6; tentatively, D is TRBD1 (5 bases). V lost 0 bases and J 9 bases, leaving 18 bases between the germline ends. The V gene's germline CDR1 is LGHNA and CDR2 YNFKEQ. The length of the CDR3 is 17 residues. CDR3 amino acids: CASSQDGPSGGSSPLHF. The CDR3, as DNA: TGTGCCAGCAGCCAAGACGGGCCTAGCGGGGGGAGTTCACCCCTCCACTTT.

This chain joins TRBV24-1 and TRBJ2-3; 9 bases agree with TRBD2. With V trimmed by 6 bases and J by 6 bases, 9 bases remained unmatched. This CDR3 comprises 15 residues. Germline values: CDR1 KGHDR, CDR2 SFDVKD. The DNA for the CDR3 is TGTGCCACCAGTCGTGATAGCGGGGGCCCGGATACGCAGTATTTT. This gives the protein CATSRDSGGPDTQYF.

J is TRBJ1-1 and V is TRBV3-1 (or the pseudogene TRBV3-2); TRBD1 might be the D (6 bases). The CDR3 runs to 16 residues. V lost 1 base and J 1 base, leaving 13 bases between the germline ends. Germline values: CDR1 LGHDT, CDR2 YNNKEL (reference sequence). The CDR3 region has the DNA TGTGCCAGCAGCCAAGTTCTACAGGGTACGAACACTGAAGCTTTCTTT. Its protein product is CASSQVLQGTNTEAFF.

This clone has more than one count but fewer than ten. The rearrangement uses TRBV2 and TRBJ2-1; 7 bases are shared with TRBD2. The germline V gene has CDR1 SNHLY and CDR2 FYNNEI. The V gene end was trimmed by 3 bases and the J gene end by 6 bases; junction bases not matched to a gene: 8. This CDR3 is built from 15 residues. DNA for the CDR3: TGTGCCAGCAGTGAGAACTGGGAGGGACTCAATGAGCAGTTCTTC. Protein: CASSENWEGLNEQFF.

A few counts support this clone. The chain employs TRBV4-2 and TRBJ2-3; D possibly corresponds to TRBD1 (5 bases). V lost 2 bases and J 3 bases, leaving 12 bases between the germline ends. The CDR3 covers 15 residues. From germline, CDR1 is LGHNA and CDR2 YNFKEQ. The CDR3 loop reads CASSQSGQNTDTQYF. CDR3 DNA: TGTGCCAGCAGCCAATCCGGACAAAATACAGATACGCAGTATTTT.

V and J are TRBV15 and TRBJ1-5; D remains ambiguous. Deletions cut 1 base from V and 2 bases from J, with 9 bases between. Germline V CDR1 and CDR2: LNHNV, YYDKDF (reference sequence). The CDR3 covers 15 residues. The CDR3 loop is CATSRGFEGNQPQHF. The DNA of the CDR3 is TGTGCCACCAGCAGAGGGTTTGAGGGCAATCAGCCCCAGCATTTT.

The CDR3 nucleotides are TGTGCCAGCTCGCCTACAGGGGCCGAAGAGACCCAGTACTTC. Translating gives CASSPTGAEETQYF. The gene calls are TRBV18 and TRBJ2-5; the match to TRBD1 covers 7 bases. This CDR3 is built from 14 residues. J was trimmed by 3 bases and V by 6 bases; bases with no gene match: 7. Germline V gene data show CDR1 as KGHSH and CDR2 as LQKENI.

This chain uses TRBV27 with TRBJ2-7, with 7 nucleotides matching TRBD2. Trimming removed 0 bases from V and 6 bases from J; junction bases left unmatched: 8. Per germline, CDR1 MNHEY and CDR2 SMNVEV (reference sequence). The CDR3 loop spans 15 amino acids. In nucleotides, the CDR3 is TGTGCCAGCAGTTTATCCGACGGCTGGGAGGGCGAGCAGTACTTC. It encodes CASSLSDGWEGEQYF.

J is TRBJ2-1 and V is TRBV30, with a tentative D call TRBD1 (6 bases). CDR3 length equals 13 residues. CDR1 and CDR2 (germline): GTSNPN, SVGIG (reference sequence). With 2 bases removed from V and 8 bases from J, the gap between germline ends came to 13 bases. CDR3 DNA sequence: TGTGCCTGGAGTTCGGATGGGGGCGATGAGCAGTTCTTC. Residues: CAWSSDGGDEQFF.

The rearrangement joins TRBV3-1 (or the pseudogene TRBV3-2) to TRBJ2-4; 10 nucleotides align to TRBD1. The ends lost 7 bases at V and 6 bases at J; junction bases unmatched: 6. The CDR3 contains 14 residues. Germline CDR1 and CDR2: LGHDT and YNNKEL (reference sequence). The chain's CDR3 is CASKQTGGRNIQYF. CDR3 DNA sequence: TGTGCCAGCAAACAGACAGGGGGCAGAAACATTCAGTACTTC.

The chain links TRBV5-8 to TRBJ1-2; 7 positions agree with TRBD1. This CDR3 is 14 amino acids long. Germline loops: CDR1 SGHTS, CDR2 YDEGEE. After removal of 2 bases from V and 6 bases from J, the junction contained 7 bases not matched to a gene. CDR3 sequence: CASSFWDRNNGYTF. DNA of the CDR3: TGTGCCAGCAGCTTTTGGGACAGAAACAATGGCTACACCTTC.

V gene TRBV19 combines with J gene TRBJ1-5, with D perhaps TRBD1 (5 bases). The length of the CDR3 is 13 residues. CDR1 is LNHDA and CDR2 is SQIVND in the germline V gene (reference sequence). Deletions cut 1 base from V and 7 bases from J, with 8 bases between. Here the CDR3 reads CASSIGGGQPQHF. Written as DNA, the CDR3 is TGTGCCAGTAGTATAGGGGGGGGGCAGCCCCAGCATTTT.

A word on this clone: The DNA is omitted, as the CDR3 cannot be located on it reliably, and the CDR3 follows TCRdb's listing. The chain carries TRBV6-2 or TRBV6-3 and TRBJ2-7; the table gives TRBD2 as D, unverified against the DNA. The CDR3 sequence runs 16 residues, both termini included. Germline V gene sequence: CDR1 MNHEY, CDR2 SVGEGT. CDR3 in amino acids: CASSYYTFGSPYEQYF.

This clone was observed a few times. V and J are TRBV18 and TRBJ1-1; weak D call: TRBD1 (5 bases). This CDR3 is 16 amino acids long. Germline values: CDR1 KGHSH, CDR2 LQKENI. V lost 0 bases and J lost 5, with 16 bases in between. The CDR3 coding sequence is TGTGCCAGCTCACCACCGATTCCGGCGGGGGTAACTGAAGCTTTCTTT. As protein: CASSPPIPAGVTEAFF.

The V gene is TRBV6-5, the J gene TRBJ1-2, with 9 bases matching TRBD1. J lost 4 bases, V lost 10 bases, and 13 bases had no gene match. This CDR3 has 15 residues. The germline V gene has CDR1 MNHEY and CDR2 SVGAGI. For the CDR3, the DNA is TGTGCCACCCATTACGGTGCACAGGGGGCCTATGGCTACACCTTC. This encodes CATHYGAQGAYGYTF.